These 18 T cell receptor beta chains share one sample of origin, sequenced in a study of OX40 agonist ivuxolimab in advanced cancers. TCRdb keeps only in-frame clones here, not all; method: immunoSEQ multiplex PCR. The table shows about 80,000 clones, with over 75% occurring only once. The sample was CD4+ or CD8+ T cells sorted from blood, taken in a trial of the OX40 agonist ivuxolimab. These receptors were taken from an adult with an advanced solid tumor such as melanoma, head and neck, liver or kidney cancer.

The gene calls are TRBV5-6 and TRBJ2-1; TRBD2 is a possible D gene (5 bases). The CDR3 is made up of 16 amino acids. V was trimmed by 4 bases and J by 5 bases, leaving 19 bases between them. Germline assignment: CDR1 SGHDT and CDR2 YYEEEE. CDR3 protein: CASSRNTEELDNEQFF. The CDR3 DNA reads TGTGCCAGCAGCCGCAACACGGAGGAGCTAGACAATGAGCAGTTCTTC. Looking up the rest from reference TRBV5-6 and TRBJ2-1 gives the full variable domain: DAGVTQSPTHLIKTRGQQVTLRCSPKSGHDTVSWYQQALGQGPQFIFQYYEEEERQRGNFPDRFSGHQFPNYSSELNVNALLLGDSALYLCASSRNTEELDNEQFFGPGTRLTVL.

The J gene is TRBJ1-1, the V gene TRBV11-2, with TRBD1 matching over 11 bases. The CDR3 length is 16 residues. The germline V gene encodes CDR1 SGHAT and CDR2 FQNNGV. V lost 5 bases to trimming and J lost 1 base; unmatched junction nucleotides: 6. The CDR3 DNA reads as TGTGCCAGCAGCCCGAGGACAGGGGGCTGGAACACTGAAGCTTTCTTT. This codes for CASSPRTGGWNTEAFF.

The chain uses TRBV7-9 and TRBJ1-1, with TRBD1 as a possible D gene (5 bases). This CDR3 region has 13 residues. Germline CDR1 SEHNR, CDR2 FQNEAQ (reference sequence). Trimming took 6 bases from V and 5 from J, leaving 13 bases between them. CDR3 nucleotide sequence: TGTGCCAGCAGTAGGGGTGCGGAAACTGAAGCTTTCTTT. It translates to CASSRGAETEAFF.

This chain links TRBV28 with TRBJ2-2; D might be TRBD1 (6 bases). Germline V gene lookup returns CDR1 MDHEN and CDR2 SYDVKM. Trimming left V 5 bases short and J 1 base short, with 14 bases between. This CDR3 comprises 16 residues. The CDR3 loop reads CASSPPQGGNTGELFF. The CDR3 nucleotides read TGTGCCAGCAGTCCCCCCCAAGGGGGGAACACCGGGGAGCTGTTTTTT. The full variable domain, its missing parts supplied by reference TRBV28 and TRBJ2-2, is DVKVTQSSRYLVKRTGEKVFLECVQDMDHENMFWYRQDPGLGLRLIYFSYDVKMKEKGDIPEGYSVSREKKERFSLILESASTNQTSMYLCASSPPQGGNTGELFFGEGSRLTVL.

This chain uses TRBV6-1 with TRBJ1-1; TRBD1 is a possible D gene (5 bases). Germline V lookup: CDR1 MNHNS, CDR2 SASEGT. Deletions cut 2 bases from V and 4 bases from J, with 11 bases between. The CDR3 consists of 14 residues. The CDR3 loop is CASSERRGGTEAFF. The CDR3 nucleotides read TGTGCCAGCAGTGAACGGAGGGGAGGCACTGAAGCTTTCTTT.

This clone was recorded once. This chain links TRBV28 with TRBJ2-4; 10 bases align to TRBD1. The CDR3 contains 16 residues. Germline CDR1 and CDR2: MDHEN and SYDVKM. V lost 5 bases to trimming and J lost 10 bases; unmatched junction nucleotides: 14. Here the CDR3 DNA reads TGTGCCAGCAGTACGACAGGGGGCAAGGATCGCTGGATTCAGTACTTC. Encoded protein: CASSTTGGKDRWIQYF.

The V and J genes are TRBV6-1 and TRBJ1-1, with 12 bases fitting TRBD1. V lost 2 bases to trimming and J lost 7 bases; unmatched junction nucleotides: 14. Germline loops: CDR1 MNHNS, CDR2 SASEGT. The CDR3 is made up of 18 amino acids. CDR3 amino acids: CASSESHTGTGGRGEAFF. CDR3 nucleotides: TGTGCCAGCAGTGAATCCCACACCGGGACAGGGGGCCGGGGTGAAGCTTTCTTT.

The chain recombines TRBV5-6 with TRBJ2-5; 8 bases match TRBD1. The CDR3 extends over 15 amino acids. V lost 0 bases and J lost 5; bases outside the gene matches: 6. Germline values: CDR1 SGHDT, CDR2 YYEEEE. CDR3 sequence (DNA): TGTGCCAGCAGCTTGGGGGCAGGGGGCTTGGAGACCCAGTACTTC. Its translation: CASSLGAGGLETQYF.

In nucleotides, the CDR3 is TGTGCCAGCAGCTGGGAGGGGGGAGCTTTCTTT. Translated, it gives CASSWEGGAFF. The chain employs TRBV7-9 and TRBJ1-1; D is perhaps TRBD1 (6 bases). CDR3 length equals 11 residues. Looked up from germline, CDR1 is SEHNR and CDR2 is FQNEAQ (reference sequence). Trimming removed 4 bases from V and 10 bases from J, with 10 bases in between.

This chain joins TRBV7-2 and TRBJ1-4; the match to TRBD1 covers 10 bases. Germline V gives CDR1 SGHTA, CDR2 FQGNSA. V lost 5 bases, J lost 8 bases, and 8 bases stayed unmatched. This CDR3 has 15 amino acids. The CDR3 region has the DNA TGTGCCAGCAGCAATAGACAGGGGGCGCCCGAAAAACTGTTTTTT. As protein: CASSNRQGAPEKLFF.

The chain is built from TRBV30 and TRBJ2-7, with D tentatively TRBD1 or TRBD2 (5 bases each). This CDR3 spans 12 amino acids. Looked up from germline, CDR1 is GTSNPN and CDR2 is SVGIG (reference sequence). Trimming stripped 4 bases from V and 3 bases from J, with 10 bases between. CDR3 nucleotides: TGTGCCTGGACTAAGGGACGCTACGAGCAGTACTTC. It specifies CAWTKGRYEQYF.

This clone was picked up one time. CDR3 nucleotide sequence: TGTGCCAGCAGCTTATCAGGGACCTACAATGAGCAGTTCTTC. Protein sequence: CASSLSGTYNEQFF. The chain uses TRBV7-2 and TRBJ2-1; a possible D gene is TRBD1 (5 bases). Germline lookup yields CDR1 SGHTA and CDR2 FQGNSA. V dropped 2 bases and J dropped 2 bases, with 7 bases sitting between them. The CDR3 spans 14 residues.

The CDR3 DNA follows: TGTGCCAGCACCCTAGGGGGACAGGGGTATGAAAAACTGTTTTTT. It encodes CASTLGGQGYEKLFF. V usage is TRBV28 and J usage is TRBJ1-4, with 10 bases identical to TRBD1. Germline CDR1 and CDR2: MDHEN and SYDVKM. The CDR3 has 15 amino acids. With 7 bases clipped from V and 6 bases from J, the junction kept 8 bases outside the gene matches.

The J gene is TRBJ2-7, the V gene TRBV18; the match to TRBD2 covers 11 bases. The CDR3 runs 16 residues. Per the germline V gene, CDR1 is KGHSH and CDR2 is LQKENI. V lost 4 bases to trimming and J lost 3 bases; unmatched junction nucleotides: 8. This CDR3 reads CASSLVGTSGNYEQYF. For the CDR3, the DNA is TGTGCCAGCTCACTGGTAGGGACTAGCGGAAACTACGAGCAGTACTTC.

The chain joins TRBV29-1 to TRBJ1-2; D ambiguous. The V and J ends lost 6 bases and 4 bases respectively, with 18 bases between them. Germline V gene data show CDR1 as SQVTM and CDR2 as ANQGSEA. There are 14 residues in the CDR3. CDR3 region: CSVRKTESLYGYTF. CDR3 sequence (DNA): TGCAGCGTCAGGAAAACGGAGTCACTCTATGGCTACACCTTC.

This chain joins TRBV27 and TRBJ1-3, with 7 bases matching TRBD1. CDR1 is MNHEY and CDR2 is SMNVEV in the germline V gene (reference sequence). V lost 5 bases to trimming and J lost 3 bases; unmatched junction nucleotides: 10. This CDR3 has 16 residues. CDR3 in DNA: TGTGCCAGCAGTCCGCGGACAGGAGGTAGTGGAAACACCATATATTTT. Amino acids: CASSPRTGGSGNTIYF.

The chain is built from TRBV5-1 and TRBJ2-7, with 9 bases matching TRBD1. J gave up 6 bases and V 0 bases, and 4 bases lay outside the gene matches. This CDR3 contains 14 residues. Looked up from germline, CDR1 is SGHRS and CDR2 is YFSETQ. The CDR3 sequence is CASSLGTGGGEQYV. The CDR3 coding sequence is TGCGCCAGCAGCTTGGGTACAGGGGGCGGCGAGCAGTACGTC.

V is TRBV7-9 and J is TRBJ2-3; tentative D call: TRBD1 (5 bases). V was trimmed by 3 bases and J by 2 bases, leaving 12 bases between them. Germline V lookup: CDR1 SEHNR, CDR2 FQNEAQ (reference sequence). This CDR3 comprises 15 residues. The CDR3 loop is CASSFHRSYTDTQYF. In DNA form, the CDR3 reads TGTGCCAGCAGCTTTCACAGGAGTTACACAGATACGCAGTATTTT.